This entry features one T cell receptor beta chain sequence. Its antigen is unidentified. The data belong to a study of regulatory and conventional T cells in RAG deficiency. Study results and limitations: In Omenn syndrome, Treg and Tconv repertoires overlapped >75%.

Profiling relied on immunoSEQ multiplex PCR, and the TCRdb table lists in-frame clones only, not all of them. The sample lists around 30,000 clones, 75% to 90% occurring once. The CDR3 extends over 16 amino acids. CDR1 and CDR2 (germline): SEHNR, FQNEAQ (reference sequence). J lost 6 bases, V lost 4 bases, and 11 bases had no gene match. This same sample was also part of a study on regulatory T cells. This second report adds: Amplification used 52 TRBV primers and 13 TRBJ primers.

The sequence came from a human donor in good health. What was sequenced was CD8+ T cells sorted from blood. The chain couples TRBV7-9 to TRBJ2-3, with 9 positions matching TRBD2. The chain's CDR3 is CASSSSQRGDTDTQYF. The CDR3 DNA is TGTGCCAGCAGCTCATCCCAGCGGGGGGACACGGATACGCAGTATTTT.